The rows below give T cell receptor beta chains drawn from one sample of a study of Graves' ophthalmopathy and Graves' hyperthyroidism. A single record per CDR3 protein comes from TCRdb applying MiXCR to the multiplex PCR reads. The sample includes hundreds of thousands of distinct CDR3 sequences, approximately 21% of them seen just once. What was sequenced was peripheral blood. The receptors here all came from a woman between 18 and 29 years old with stable Graves' hyperthyroidism. CDR3s include the opening cysteine and the closing phenylalanine or tryptophan. Fields, in order: V gene, J gene, D gene, clone size, CDR3 protein, CDR3 DNA. A D gene is named only where the DNA matches it firmly. Size is omitted from some rows. Given values are once, few, many or a class for expanded clones.

TRBV18	TRBJ1-1	.	few	CASCPDMNTEAFF	TGTGCCAGCTGCCCGGATATGAACACTGAAGCTTTCTTT
TRBV29-1	TRBJ1-2	.	.	CSVADSPSYGYTF	TGCAGCGTGGCGGACAGCCCGAGCTATGGCTACACCTTC
TRBV13	TRBJ2-7	TRBD2	few	CASSHSGTSTYEQYF	TGTGCCAGCAGCCATTCCGGGACTAGCACCTACGAGCAGTACTTC
TRBV19	TRBJ2-7	TRBD2	many	CASMVTSGGEQYF	TGTGCCAGTATGGTGACTAGCGGGGGGGAGCAGTACTTC
TRBV7-3	TRBJ1-6	.	many	CASSPVPNSPLHF	TGTGCCAGCAGCCCAGTACCGAATTCACCCCTCCACTTT
TRBV20-1	TRBJ2-7	TRBD2	many	CSASGRDDEQYF	TGCAGTGCTAGCGGGAGGGACGACGAGCAGTACTTC
TRBV12-3/TRBV12-4	TRBJ1-5	.	.	CASSLLAGLESNQPQHF	TGTGCCAGCAGTTTACTGGCAGGTTTGGAGAGCAATCAGCCCCAGCATTTT
TRBV7-3	TRBJ2-7	TRBD1	many	CASSWTGGTYEQYF	TGTGCCAGCAGCTGGACAGGGGGGACCTACGAGCAGTACTTC
TRBV5-1	TRBJ1-1	TRBD1	many	CASRGQANTEAFF	TGCGCCAGCAGGGGACAGGCGAACACTGAAGCTTTCTTT
TRBV6-5	TRBJ1-1	.	.	CASSYPETGDEAFF	TGTGCCAGCAGTTACCCTGAGACAGGAGACGAAGCTTTCTTT
TRBV5-1	TRBJ1-2	.	many	CASSFFAGDDYGYTF	TGCGCCAGCAGCTTTTTTGCAGGGGACGACTATGGCTACACCTTC
TRBV20-1	TRBJ2-5	TRBD2	.	CSARGSWRGGETQYF	TGCAGTGCTAGAGGGTCGTGGCGGGGAGGGGAGACCCAGTACTTC
TRBV4-1	TRBJ2-5	.	many	CASSQDSTRVAQETQYF	TGCGCCAGCAGCCAAGATTCGACTAGAGTGGCCCAAGAGACCCAGTACTTC
TRBV27	TRBJ1-2	.	.	CASYTSLGGVGYTF	TGTGCCAGCTACACGAGTTTAGGGGGGGTAGGCTACACCTTC
TRBV11-2	TRBJ2-7	TRBD2	many	CASSLDQRGALFQQYF	TGTGCCAGCAGCTTAGATCAGCGGGGGGCCCTTTTCCAGCAGTACTTC
TRBV12-3/TRBV12-4	TRBJ1-5	.	.	CASSSSPSNQPQHF	TGTGCCAGCAGTTCCTCTCCGAGCAATCAGCCCCAGCATTTT
TRBV6-2/TRBV6-3	TRBJ2-3	TRBD1	many	CASSYPRGRRATDTQYF	TGTGCCAGCAGTTACCCCAGGGGGCGAAGAGCCACAGATACGCAGTATTTT
TRBV4-1	TRBJ1-6	.	few	CASSQLLSSYNSPLHF	TGCGCCAGCAGCCAATTGCTAAGCTCCTATAATTCACCCCTCCACTTT
TRBV12-3/TRBV12-4	TRBJ2-7	.	many	CASRPTRYGYEQYF	TGTGCCAGCAGACCTACTCGGTACGGATACGAGCAGTACTTC
TRBV2	TRBJ2-4	.	many	CATGLRLTANIQYF	TGTGCCACTGGTTTACGCTTGACCGCGAACATTCAGTACTTC
TRBV27	TRBJ1-1	TRBD1	.	CASSLSEWRTGMNTEAFF	TGTGCCAGCAGTTTATCCGAATGGAGGACAGGGATGAACACTGAAGCTTTCTTT
TRBV12-3/TRBV12-4	TRBJ2-7	.	.	CASSLAIKGYEQYF	TGTGCCAGCAGTTTAGCGATAAAGGGCTACGAGCAGTACTTC
TRBV30	TRBJ1-2	TRBD1	once	CASDRERYGYTF	TGTGCCTCGGACAGGGAGCGGTATGGCTACACCTTC
TRBV5-1	TRBJ2-7	.	few	CASSLGGSHYEQYF	TGCGCCAGCAGCTTGGGGGGATCCCACTACGAGCAGTACTTC
TRBV15	TRBJ2-7	.	.	CATSRGTTSSYEQYF	TGTGCCACCAGCAGGGGAACGACAAGCTCCTACGAGCAGTACTTC
TRBV20-1	TRBJ2-7	.	many	CSARTPGTYEQYF	TGCAGTGCTAGGACCCCCGGGACATACGAGCAGTACTTC
TRBV20-1	TRBJ1-2	TRBD1	many	CSARAPQGAIGYTF	TGCAGTGCTAGAGCTCCACAGGGGGCGATTGGCTACACCTTC
TRBV12-3/TRBV12-4	TRBJ1-1	.	many	CASSLARGNTEAFF	TGTGCCAGCAGTTTAGCAAGGGGCAACACTGAAGCTTTCTTT
TRBV7-8	TRBJ1-2	.	many	CASSSDRWPGYGYTF	TGTGCCAGCAGCTCCGACCGGTGGCCGGGCTATGGCTACACCTTC
TRBV28	TRBJ1-1	.	many	CASSPLKGSLNTEAFF	TGTGCCAGCAGTCCCCTAAAAGGGTCCCTGAACACTGAAGCTTTCTTT
TRBV12-3/TRBV12-4	TRBJ2-5	.	.	CASSLYPRQQTQYF	TGTGCCAGCAGTCTATACCCAAGACAGCAGACCCAGTACTTC
TRBV7-8	TRBJ2-7	.	many	CASSPRAEGPLGQYF	TGTGCCAGCAGCCCACGGGCGGAGGGCCCTTTGGGGCAGTACTTC
TRBV6-1	TRBJ1-5	.	.	CASDRDGNQPQHF	TGTGCCAGTGACCGGGACGGGAATCAGCCCCAGCATTTT
TRBV27	TRBJ2-2	TRBD2	many	CASSSRTSGTPGELFF	TGTGCCAGCAGTTCACGGACTAGCGGGACCCCCGGGGAGCTGTTTTTT
TRBV6-1	TRBJ2-7	.	many	CASSERMGDMSNEQYF	TGTGCCAGCAGTGAACGGATGGGGGATATGAGCAACGAGCAGTACTTC
TRBV5-4	TRBJ1-3	.	many	CASSLRGRVSGNTIYF	TGTGCCAGCAGCTTGCGAGGACGGGTTTCTGGAAACACCATATATTTT
TRBV20-1	TRBJ1-5	.	many	CSARGGNQPQHF	TGCAGTGCTAGGGGCGGCAATCAGCCCCAGCATTTT
TRBV2	TRBJ2-7	.	many	CATNKPGLKNEQYF	TGTGCCACCAATAAACCGGGACTGAAAAACGAGCAGTACTTC
TRBV4-3	TRBJ2-7	TRBD2	many	CASSQDASGGTYEQYF	TGCGCCAGCAGCCAAGATGCTAGCGGGGGAACCTACGAGCAGTACTTC
TRBV28	TRBJ2-4	.	.	CASSALGIMAKNIKYF	TGTGCCAGCAGTGCCTTAGGGATCATGGCCAAAAACATTAAGTACTTC
TRBV30	TRBJ2-7	TRBD1	many	CALDRGPYEQYF	TGTGCCTTGGACAGGGGGCCCTACGAGCAGTACTTC
TRBV28	TRBJ2-7	.	many	CASSLWQGSAYEQYF	TGTGCCAGCAGTTTATGGCAGGGAAGCGCCTACGAGCAGTACTTC
TRBV20-1	TRBJ2-7	.	.	CSARFPGSYEQYF	TGCAGTGCTAGATTTCCGGGCTCCTACGAGCAGTACTTC
TRBV6-5	TRBJ2-7	.	.	CASSSKVVRGYEQYF	TGTGCCAGCAGTTCAAAGGTTGTGCGTGGCTACGAGCAGTACTTC